What follows are 7 T cell receptor beta chains derived from one specimen sequenced in a study of beta chain features in type 1 diabetes. Study-wide results and caveats: In all four CD4+ subsets, TCRB CDR3 length was significantly, moderately reduced in type 1 diabetes.

These receptors' antigens are unknown. cDNA synthesis used the whole RNA isolate, giving expressed TCRB sequences. Sequencing used immunoSEQ multiplex PCR; TCRdb keeps in-frame clones, though not all of them. The sample shows 330,000 or so clones, approximately 12% of them seen only once. Sequenced input: naive CD4+ T cells from blood. These TCRs come from a woman aged 18-29 years with type 1 diabetes.

This chain uses TRBV2 with TRBJ2-2, with TRBD1 identical over 8 bases. The ends lost 3 bases at V and 4 bases at J; junction bases unmatched: 1. The germline CDR1 and CDR2 sequences are SNHLY and FYNNEI. The CDR3 extends over 14 amino acids. The chain's CDR3 is CASSDGQGTGELFF. In DNA form, the CDR3 reads TGTGCCAGCAGTGACGGACAGGGCACCGGGGAGCTGTTTTTT. The variable domain in full, with the rest retrieved from reference TRBV2 and TRBJ2-2, is EPEVTQTPSHQVTQMGQEVILRCVPISNHLYFYWYRQILGQKVEFLVSFYNNEISEKSEIFDDQFSVERPDGSNFTLKIRSTKLEDSAMYFCASSDGQGTGELFFGEGSRLTVL.

The J gene is TRBJ2-1, the V gene TRBV7-6, with TRBD2 matching 8 bases. This CDR3 is built from 16 residues. Trimming removed 3 bases from V and 0 bases from J; junction bases left unmatched: 4. Germline CDR1 is SGHVS and CDR2 is FNYEAQ. The CDR3 sequence is CASSLALAASYNEQFF. CDR3 nucleotides: TGTGCCAGCAGCTTGGCACTAGCGGCCTCCTACAATGAGCAGTTCTTC.

This clone was picked up a small number of times. The chain uses TRBV6-5 and TRBJ2-5; tentatively, D is TRBD2 (7 bases). Between the trimmed V and J ends, which lost 5 bases and 6 bases, there was a span of 16 bases. The CDR3 runs to 14 residues. Germline loops: CDR1 MNHEY, CDR2 SVGAGI. CDR3 sequence: CASSQTRGQKTQYF. CDR3 nucleotides: TGTGCCAGCAGTCAGACGCGGGGGCAGAAGACCCAGTACTTC.

The chain links TRBV29-1 to TRBJ1-1; D gene ambiguous. V dropped 4 bases and J dropped 4 bases, with 10 bases sitting between them. The CDR3 contains 12 residues. The germline V gene encodes CDR1 SQVTM and CDR2 ANQGSEA. As DNA, the CDR3 is TGCAGCGTTGGAAGGAGTGGCACTGAAGCTTTCTTT. Its protein product is CSVGRSGTEAFF.

This chain links TRBV9 with TRBJ1-1; D is perhaps TRBD1 (5 bases). Germline V lookup: CDR1 SGDLS, CDR2 YYNGEE. The V and J ends lost 0 bases and 3 bases respectively, with 9 bases between them. The CDR3 has 14 residues. The CDR3 coding sequence is TGTGCCAGCAGCGTAGCGGGGGGGGACACTGAAGCTTTCTTT. Its translation is CASSVAGGDTEAFF.

This clone was counted between two and nine times. The rearrangement uses TRBV7-8 and TRBJ2-3; D possibly corresponds to TRBD2 (5 bases). The V gene lost 8 bases and the J gene lost 2 bases, with 14 bases spanning the gap. The CDR3 has 14 residues. Germline-derived CDR1 and CDR2 are SGHVS and FQNEAQ. This CDR3 is CASSGKRATDTQYF. CDR3 sequence (DNA): TGTGCCAGCTCCGGGAAGAGGGCCACAGATACGCAGTATTTT.

The rearrangement uses TRBV28 and TRBJ2-1; D might be TRBD1 (6 bases). Germline lookup yields CDR1 MDHEN and CDR2 SYDVKM. The CDR3 runs to 13 residues. The V end lost 0 bases, the J end lost 9 bases, and 9 bases lay between the germline ends. The chain's CDR3 is CASSLWVGGEQFF. CDR3 nucleotide sequence: TGTGCCAGCAGTTTATGGGTAGGGGGTGAGCAGTTCTTC.